The 24 T cell receptor beta chains given below trace back to one sample, sequenced in a study of OX40 agonist ivuxolimab in advanced cancers. TCRdb's copy holds only in-frame clones and misses some; the assay was immunoSEQ multiplex PCR. Of 43,000 or so clones listed, around 85% are singletons. The sequenced sample was CD4+ or CD8+ T cells sorted from blood, obtained in a trial of the OX40 agonist ivuxolimab. Every receptor here comes from an adult with an advanced solid tumor such as melanoma, head and neck, liver or kidney cancer.

The chain couples TRBV2 to TRBJ2-7; 13 bases are a match to TRBD2. The CDR3 is 16 amino acids. J was trimmed by 3 bases and V by 4 bases; bases with no gene match: 6. CDR1 and CDR2 from the germline V gene are SNHLY and FYNNEI. The CDR3 DNA reads TGTGCCAGCAGTGTCGGGGGACTAGCGGGGAACTACGAGCAGTACTTC. This sequence encodes CASSVGGLAGNYEQYF.

A single count supports this clone. The chain couples TRBV6-5 to TRBJ2-1; possible D gene TRBD2, 6 bases. Germline-derived CDR1 and CDR2 are MNHEY and SVGAGI. Trimming left V 0 bases short and J 6 bases short, with 9 bases between. The length of the CDR3 is 14 residues. The CDR3 protein is CASSYSQGGNEQFF. The CDR3, as DNA: TGTGCCAGCAGTTACTCGCAGGGAGGCAATGAGCAGTTCTTC.

This rearrangement joins TRBV5-3 to TRBJ1-2, with TRBD1 identical over 11 bases. TRBV5-3 is annotated as an ORF whose role is uncertain. There are 21 residues in the CDR3. The V gene end was trimmed by 6 bases and the J gene end by 2 bases; junction bases not matched to a gene: 24. The CDR3, as DNA: TGTGCCAGAAAGAATGGGGACAGGGGGAATAGAGAGTTGGGATTCAACTATGGCTACACCTTC. Amino acid sequence: CARKNGDRGNRELGFNYGYTF.

This clone showed up just once. This chain uses TRBV18 with TRBJ1-5; no clear D gene. The V gene's germline CDR1 is KGHSH and CDR2 LQKENI. The V end was cut by 1 base, the J end by 6 bases, with 10 bases between. The CDR3 covers 14 residues. The CDR3 DNA reads TGTGCCAGCTCACCACGATCAGACTTTCAGCCCCAGCATTTT. Translated: CASSPRSDFQPQHF.

This clone was counted only a few times. The V gene is TRBV5-1, the J gene TRBJ1-6, with 9 bases fitting TRBD1. Germline assignment: CDR1 SGHRS and CDR2 YFSETQ. This CDR3 is built from 15 residues. The V and J ends lost 3 bases and 10 bases, in that order; junction bases with no gene match: 8. Here the CDR3 reads CASSSGWTGDSPLHF. CDR3 DNA: TGCGCCAGCAGCTCGGGGTGGACAGGGGACTCACCCCTCCACTTT.

The V gene is TRBV6-5, the J gene TRBJ2-7, with D maybe TRBD1 (6 bases). This CDR3 spans 14 amino acids. The V gene's germline CDR1 is MNHEY and CDR2 SVGAGI. The V and J ends lost 2 bases and 3 bases respectively, with 11 bases between them. In nucleotides, the CDR3 is TGTGCCAGCAGTTACGTTAGGGGGAGCTACGAGCAGTACTTC. Encoded protein: CASSYVRGSYEQYF.

This clone has just one count. The genes are TRBV6-1 and TRBJ2-7; 8 bases map to TRBD2. The J segment lost 1 base and the V segment lost 6 bases, leaving 5 bases of the junction unmatched. The germline CDR1 and CDR2 sequences are MNHNS and SASEGT. This CDR3 contains 14 residues. CDR3 DNA sequence: TGTGCCAGCAGGATACTAGCGGTTTCCTACGAGCAGTACTTC. Translating it yields CASRILAVSYEQYF.

The J gene is TRBJ2-7, the V gene TRBV28, with TRBD2 matching 8 bases. V was clipped by 2 bases and J by 4 bases; unmatched bases: 4. The germline V gene has CDR1 MDHEN and CDR2 SYDVKM. This CDR3 spans 14 amino acids. CDR3 nucleotides: TGTGCCAGCAGTTTAACTAGCGGAGGTTACGAGCAGTACTTC. It yields the protein CASSLTSGGYEQYF. The full variable domain, its missing parts supplied by reference TRBV28 and TRBJ2-7, is DVKVTQSSRYLVKRTGEKVFLECVQDMDHENMFWYRQDPGLGLRLIYFSYDVKMKEKGDIPEGYSVSREKKERFSLILESASTNQTSMYLCASSLTSGGYEQYFGPGTRLTVT.

The rearrangement links TRBV2 to TRBJ2-5; D not certain. The CDR3 contains 13 residues. Germline CDR1 is SNHLY and CDR2 is FYNNEI. V was pared by 7 bases and J by 5 bases, with 14 bases between. In DNA form, the CDR3 reads TGTGCCAGCAACAAAGGGCTCGCTGAGACCCAGTACTTC. This codes for CASNKGLAETQYF.

This chain links TRBV5-4 with TRBJ2-5; 10 bases fit TRBD2. V gave up 3 bases and J gave up 2 bases; unmatched junction bases: 7. Per germline, CDR1 SGHNT and CDR2 YYREEE (reference sequence). The CDR3 is 16 residues long. CDR3 nucleotide sequence: TGTGCCAGCAGCTCGGCTAGCGGGAGCGAACAAGAGACCCAGTACTTC. Encoded protein: CASSSASGSEQETQYF. Using reference TRBV5-4 and TRBJ2-5 for the parts outside the CDR3, the full variable domain is ETGVTQSPTHLIKTRGQQVTLRCSSQSGHNTVSWYQQALGQGPQFIFQYYREEENGRGNFPPRFSGLQFPNYSSELNVNALELDDSALYLCASSSASGSEQETQYFGPGTRLLVL.

V is TRBV14 and J is TRBJ2-7; D remains ambiguous. In germline, CDR1 is SGHDN, CDR2 FVKESK. CDR3 length: 14 amino acids. V lost 0 bases and J 5 bases, leaving 11 bases between the germline ends. The CDR3 loop is CASSQDPARNEQYF. DNA for the CDR3: TGTGCCAGCAGCCAAGATCCCGCGCGGAACGAGCAGTACTTC.

The V and J genes are TRBV19 and TRBJ2-3, with 7 bases fitting TRBD2. The V segment lost 3 bases and the J segment 1 base; nucleotides outside the gene matches: 4. Per the germline V gene, CDR1 is LNHDA and CDR2 is SQIVND (reference sequence). This CDR3 is built from 15 residues. CDR3 nucleotides: TGTGCCAGTAGTATTTATGGGGGGGGCACAGATACGCAGTATTTT. Residues: CASSIYGGGTDTQYF.

The rearrangement joins TRBV10-3 to TRBJ2-2; TRBD1 or TRBD2 may be the D gene (5 bases each). The germline V and J ends were trimmed by 7 bases and 7 bases, with 16 bases remaining between them. The CDR3 runs 14 residues. Germline V gene data show CDR1 as ENHRY and CDR2 as SYGVKD. In nucleotides, the CDR3 is TGTGCCATCACCCTTGGGGGAGCGGACGGGGAGCTGTTTTTT. It encodes CAITLGGADGELFF.

The chain has TRBV5-1 and TRBJ2-1, with 10 bases that match TRBD2. J gave up 5 bases and V 0 bases, and 2 bases lay outside the gene matches. From germline, CDR1 is SGHRS and CDR2 YFSETQ. This CDR3 spans 15 amino acids. The CDR3 reads CASSLGSGGNNEQFF. CDR3 in DNA: TGCGCCAGCAGCTTGGGTAGCGGGGGGAACAATGAGCAGTTCTTC.

This clone was observed a few times. This chain links TRBV19 with TRBJ1-5; unclear D gene. Germline V CDR1 and CDR2: LNHDA, SQIVND (reference sequence). CDR3 length: 12 amino acids. V was trimmed by 7 bases and J by 10 bases, leaving 14 bases between them. The CDR3 region has the DNA TGTGCCAGTAAGTCATCAGGCCGCCCCCAGCATTTT. This encodes CASKSSGRPQHF.

As for this clone: The same CDR3 can be traced to other DNA sequences in this sample. V usage is TRBV6-1 and J usage is TRBJ2-5, with 7 bases aligning to TRBD2. CDR3 length: 16 residues. Germline V CDR1 and CDR2: MNHNS, SASEGT. J gave up 1 base and V 0 bases, and 5 bases lay outside the gene matches. The CDR3 DNA sequence: TGTGCCAGCAGTGAAGCACCTAGCGGACCCCAAGAGACCCAGTACTTC. Residues: CASSEAPSGPQETQYF.

The chain links TRBV7-6 to TRBJ1-1; 8 positions match TRBD1. V gave up 5 bases and J gave up 1 base; unmatched junction bases: 9. Germline CDR1 reads SGHVS; CDR2 reads FNYEAQ. The CDR3 has 16 amino acids. DNA for the CDR3: TGTGCCAGCAGCGAACGACAGGGGATTCGGAACACTGAAGCTTTCTTT. As protein: CASSERQGIRNTEAFF.

There are a few counts of this clone. The gene calls are TRBV7-2 and TRBJ2-7; D possibly corresponds to TRBD2 (5 bases). The germline V gene has CDR1 SGHTA and CDR2 FQGNSA. V lost 4 bases and J 7 bases, leaving 17 bases between the germline ends. CDR3 length equals 14 residues. CDR3 coding DNA: TGTGCCAGCAGCTGGACGTCCGAGACGGGGGAGCAGTACTTC. It translates to CASSWTSETGEQYF. The full variable domain, rest sourced from reference TRBV7-2 and TRBJ2-7, is GAGVSQSPSNKVTEKGKDVELRCDPISGHTALYWYRQSLGQGLEFLIYFQGNSAPDKSGLPSDRFSAERTGGSVSTLTIQRTQQEDSAVYLCASSWTSETGEQYFGPGTRLTVT.

This chain uses TRBV10-3 with TRBJ2-5; 7 bases agree with TRBD2. Germline V lookup: CDR1 ENHRY, CDR2 SYGVKD. V lost 10 bases and J lost 0; bases outside the gene matches: 8. The CDR3 is 14 amino acids. CDR3 in DNA: TGTGCCACCACTAGCGTCCCCAACCAAGAGACCCAGTACTTC. Protein product: CATTSVPNQETQYF.

The rearrangement uses TRBV5-1 and TRBJ2-2; D call uncertain. Trimming removed 1 base from V and 2 bases from J, with 6 bases in between. Germline assignment: CDR1 SGHRS and CDR2 YFSETQ. This CDR3 has 14 amino acids. The CDR3 here is CASSLNSNTGELFF. CDR3 in DNA: TGCGCCAGCAGCTTGAACAGTAACACCGGGGAGCTGTTTTTT.

Of note for this clone: An end of the junction differs from the germline gene, which may be a read error. The J gene is TRBJ2-3, the V gene TRBV6-4; TRBD2 agrees at 9 bases. The CDR3 sequence is 15 residues long. In germline, CDR1 is MRHNA, CDR2 SNTAGT. CDR3 region: CASSYSWLAGHTQYF. Here the CDR3 DNA reads TGTGCCAGCAGTTACTCGTGGCTAGCGGGACATACGCAGTATTTT.

The chain is built from TRBV27 and TRBJ2-7; TRBD1 aligns across 12 bases. J was trimmed by 4 bases and V by 5 bases; bases with no gene match: 6. Germline CDR1 and CDR2: MNHEY and SMNVEV (reference sequence). The CDR3 extends over 15 amino acids. CDR3 DNA: TGTGCCAGCAGTCCCGGGACAGGGGGCCCTTACGAGCAGTACTTC. Its translation: CASSPGTGGPYEQYF.

The V gene is TRBV11-1, the J gene TRBJ2-5; a weak D match, TRBD1 (6 bases). The CDR3 totals 14 residues. Trimming cost V 5 bases and J 1 base, with 11 bases left between them. The germline gives CDR1 SGHAT, CDR2 FQDESV (reference sequence). CDR3 sequence (DNA): TGTGCCAGCAGCCCCAGGGACACCCAAGAGACCCAGTACTTC. This codes for CASSPRDTQETQYF.

The chain recombines TRBV12-5 with TRBJ1-2; D is possibly TRBD1 (5 bases). V dropped 5 bases and J dropped 7 bases, with 11 bases sitting between them. CDR1 and CDR2 from the germline V gene are LGHNT and FRNRAP. This CDR3 is 12 amino acids long. The CDR3 region has the DNA TGTGCTAGTGGTGTCTCGGGGGTTGGCTACACCTTC. Encoded protein: CASGVSGVGYTF. Using reference TRBV12-5 and TRBJ1-2 for the parts outside the CDR3, the full variable domain is DARVTQTPRHKVTEMGQEVTMRCQPILGHNTVFWYRQTMMQGLELLAYFRNRAPLDDSGMPKDRFSAEMPDATLATLKIQPSEPRDSAVYFCASGVSGVGYTFGSGTRLTVV.